These 8 T cell receptor beta chains originate from one sample sequenced in a study of blood T cells in healthy people across ages (dated by TCRdb to the mid-2010s). The library was prepared using 5' RACE. Instrument on record: Illumina HiSeq 2500. A second PCR of roughly 6 to 11 cycles was run with a J-beta primer mix and a sample-barcoded 5' primer. The raw public data were reprocessed by TCRdb itself: fastp quality trimming at Q25, MiXCR clonotype calling, in-frame beta chains only. CDR3 protein duplicates are merged, each entry listing the most common genes and DNA. The sample profile shows hundreds of thousands of distinct CDR3 sequences; around 20% of them were found once. The top ten clones comprise roughly 3.6% of the sample. The sequenced sample consisted of blood. The source is an older man in good health.

The table lists this clonotype with a few counts. V gene TRBV14 combines with J gene TRBJ2-5; TRBD1 aligns across 9 bases. The J call may be mistaken, given a closer DNA end match to TRBJ2-1. The CDR3 length is 15 residues. Germline CDR1 SGHDN, CDR2 FVKESK. The CDR3 bases are TGTGCCAGCAGCCAAGGGGACAGGGAATTCAATGAGCAGTTCTTC. Translation gives CASSQGDREFNEQFF.

The rearrangement links TRBV2 to TRBJ1-4; weak D call: TRBD1 (5 bases). Trimming left V 3 bases short and J 8 bases short, with 16 bases between. The CDR3 spans 15 residues. Germline loops: CDR1 SNHLY, CDR2 FYNNEI. The CDR3 DNA is TGTGCCAGCAGTGAGGGACGGCGGAATGGGGAAAAACTGTTTTTT. It translates to CASSEGRRNGEKLFF.

This clonotype has a handful of counts. The chain links TRBV28 to TRBJ1-5; D is uncertain. Germline assignment: CDR1 MDHEN and CDR2 SYDVKM. V was trimmed by 4 bases and J by 6 bases, leaving 13 bases between them. The CDR3 spans 14 residues. Here the CDR3 reads CASSSPGSTQPQHF. The CDR3 nucleotides are TGTGCCAGCAGTTCACCCGGTTCGACTCAGCCCCAGCATTTT.

This clonotype was observed a handful of times. This chain uses TRBV5-5 with TRBJ2-1, with TRBD2 matching over 9 bases. The germline V gene encodes CDR1 SGHKS and CDR2 YYEKEE (reference sequence). After removal of 0 bases from V and 5 bases from J, the junction contained 3 bases not matched to a gene. The length of the CDR3 is 15 residues. As DNA, the CDR3 is TGTGCCAGCAGCTTGGAAGCGGGAGGCCACAATGAGCAGTTCTTC. It encodes CASSLEAGGHNEQFF.

The chain has TRBV7-6 and TRBJ2-2; TRBD2 matches at 9 bases. The ends lost 3 bases at V and 7 bases at J; junction bases unmatched: 12. Germline-derived CDR1 and CDR2 are SGHVS and FNYEAQ. This CDR3 is 17 amino acids long. Here the CDR3 DNA reads TGTGCCAGCAGCTTCCGAGCGGGAGGCCTTGCGGGCGGGGAGCTGTTTTTT. Residues: CASSFRAGGLAGGELFF.

This clonotype was seen more than once but under ten times. The chain employs TRBV10-3 and TRBJ2-2; D assignment may be TRBD1 or TRBD2 (5 bases each). Germline V gene lookup returns CDR1 ENHRY and CDR2 SYGVKD. The V gene lost 7 bases and the J gene lost 1 base, with 16 bases spanning the gap. The CDR3 runs 16 residues. Written as DNA, the CDR3 is TGTGCCATCAAAGGGAGTTCAGGGCTGAACACCGGGGAGCTGTTTTTT. This gives the protein CAIKGSSGLNTGELFF.

This clonotype was found many times. The genes are TRBV12-3 or TRBV12-4 and TRBJ2-7, with D perhaps TRBD1 (6 bases). Trimming left V 6 bases short and J 2 bases short, with 14 bases between. CDR3 length equals 14 residues. The CDR3 protein is CASSRQEGAYEQYF. The CDR3 nucleotides read TGTGCCAGCAGCCGACAGGAAGGGGCCTACGAGCAGTACTTC.

The chain links TRBV9 to TRBJ1-2, with a weak D call TRBD1 (5 bases). This CDR3 has 14 amino acids. V lost 3 bases and J lost 7, with 16 bases in between. Germline V gives CDR1 SGDLS, CDR2 YYNGEE. CDR3 in DNA: TGTGCCAGCAGCGCGGAGACAGCCTCGAGTGGCTACACCTTC. Translating gives CASSAETASSGYTF.